The 15 T cell receptor beta chains below were found in one sample sequenced in a study of T cells in Graves' hyperthyroidism and ophthalmopathy. Authors of the study amplified TCR beta CDR3 regions from RNA transcripts. HTBI primers were used for first-round RT-PCR of the TCR CDR3. Each CDR3 protein is one row after TCRdb ran MiXCR on the multiplex PCR reads. The repertoire has some 500,000 distinct CDR3 sequences, 15% to 20% of them found once; the top ten carry roughly 29%. The sample consisted of blood. These receptors were collected from a woman in her twenties or thirties with Graves' ophthalmopathy.

This clonotype was counted many times. The chain recombines TRBV6-2 or TRBV6-3 with TRBJ2-1; no definite D call. The CDR3 runs 15 residues. Per the germline V gene, CDR1 is MNHEY and CDR2 is SVGEGT. The germline V and J ends were trimmed by 6 bases and 4 bases, with 16 bases remaining between them. CDR3 sequence reads: CASRSGRAYYNEQFF. CDR3 DNA sequence: TGTGCCAGCAGATCCGGACGGGCATATTACAATGAGCAGTTCTTC.

V is TRBV27 and J is TRBJ2-3, with TRBD1 as a possible D gene (5 bases). CDR1 is MNHEY and CDR2 is SMNVEV in the germline V gene (reference sequence). Trimming took off 3 bases at V and 1 base at J, with 11 bases between the two ends. This CDR3 spans 15 amino acids. Here the CDR3 DNA reads TGTGCCAGCAGTTTTCAGGACAAACGCACAGATACGCAGTATTTT. Encoded protein: CASSFQDKRTDTQYF.

This clonotype showed up just a few times. The chain has TRBV28 and TRBJ1-1; D unresolved. The CDR3 has 13 residues. The germline V and J ends were trimmed by 2 bases and 7 bases, with 11 bases remaining between them. The germline gives CDR1 MDHEN, CDR2 SYDVKM. This chain's CDR3 is CASSLRPTYEAFF. The DNA of the CDR3 is TGTGCCAGCAGTTTAAGACCGACCTATGAAGCTTTCTTT.

This clonotype was seen ten or more times. The chain has TRBV7-2 and TRBJ2-7, with 10 bases fitting TRBD2. With 5 bases clipped from V and 12 bases from J, the junction kept 7 bases outside the gene matches. Looked up from germline, CDR1 is SGHTA and CDR2 is FQGNSA. The CDR3 length is 12 residues. CDR3 in DNA: TGTGCCAGCAGCATCACTAGCGGGATAAGGTACTTC. Translation: CASSITSGIRYF.

The sample holds one count of this clonotype. This clone may be a read error of a much larger clone one base away. This chain joins TRBV27 and TRBJ2-7; D assignment may be TRBD1 or TRBD2 (6 bases each). The J call may be faulty, since TRBJ2-5 better matches the DNA end. Per germline, CDR1 MNHEY and CDR2 SMNVEV (reference sequence). The CDR3 runs 15 residues. CDR3 region: CASCPLQGSGETQYF. CDR3 DNA sequence: TGTGCCAGCTGCCCACTTCAGGGGAGCGGGGAGACCCAGTACTTC.

This chain connects TRBV6-1 to TRBJ2-7, with 8 nucleotides matching TRBD2. With 5 bases clipped from V and 3 bases from J, the junction kept 6 bases outside the gene matches. CDR3 size: 14 residues. Germline CDR1 reads MNHNS; CDR2 reads SASEGT. The CDR3 sequence: CASSYWGLVYEQYF. The CDR3 DNA is TGTGCCAGCAGTTATTGGGGACTAGTCTACGAGCAGTACTTC.

This clonotype was counted many times. The chain joins TRBV28 to TRBJ1-5; 8 bases are shared with TRBD1. The CDR3 consists of 17 residues. V lost 4 bases, J lost 3 bases, and 11 bases stayed unmatched. CDR1 MDHEN and CDR2 SYDVKM come from the germline V gene. The CDR3 region is CASSSNLRGRYNQPQHF. The CDR3 coding sequence is TGTGCCAGCAGTTCAAACCTCAGGGGGCGATACAATCAGCCCCAGCATTTT. The entire variable domain, with the rest obtained from reference TRBV28 and TRBJ1-5, is as follows: DVKVTQSSRYLVKRTGEKVFLECVQDMDHENMFWYRQDPGLGLRLIYFSYDVKMKEKGDIPEGYSVSREKKERFSLILESASTNQTSMYLCASSSNLRGRYNQPQHFGDGTRLSIL.

This clonotype was counted ten times or more. This chain joins TRBV6-6 and TRBJ2-7; no clear D. The CDR3 runs 14 residues. Looked up from germline, CDR1 is MNHNY and CDR2 is SVGAGI (reference sequence). V lost 3 bases to trimming and J lost 2 bases, with 11 bases between them. The chain's CDR3 is CASSYPGVPYEQYF. As DNA, the CDR3 is TGTGCCAGCAGTTATCCGGGCGTCCCCTACGAGCAGTACTTC.

This clonotype was seen just once. This sequence joins TRBV19 and TRBJ2-5; D unresolved. CDR1 is LNHDA, CDR2 SQIVND, per germline (reference sequence). Trimming took off 0 bases at V and 4 bases at J, with 3 bases between the two ends. The CDR3 has 12 amino acids. CDR3 loop: CASSIERETQYF. The CDR3 bases are TGTGCCAGTAGTATAGAACGAGAGACCCAGTACTTC.

The V gene is TRBV19, the J gene TRBJ1-3; the D gene is possibly TRBD1 (6 bases). Trimming shortened V by 4 bases and J by 0 bases, and 16 bases separated the two germline ends. The CDR3 is 17 amino acids. Germline CDR1 and CDR2: LNHDA and SQIVND (reference sequence). The CDR3: CASSTLGQSSSGNTIYF. CDR3 DNA sequence: TGTGCCAGTAGTACCCTCGGACAGTCTAGCTCTGGAAACACCATATATTTT.

In its sample, this clonotype was seen many times. The chain combines TRBV28 with TRBJ2-7; maybe TRBD2 (6 bases). There are 16 residues in the CDR3. V was trimmed by 3 bases and J by 9 bases, leaving 24 bases between them. The germline V gene has CDR1 MDHEN and CDR2 SYDVKM. The CDR3 region has the DNA TGTGCCAGCAGTTTCCCCTTTGGTGGGAGGCTGAAGGGGCAGTACTTC. Its protein is CASSFPFGGRLKGQYF. Supplemented by reference TRBV28 and TRBJ2-7, the full variable domain reads DVKVTQSSRYLVKRTGEKVFLECVQDMDHENMFWYRQDPGLGLRLIYFSYDVKMKEKGDIPEGYSVSREKKERFSLILESASTNQTSMYLCASSFPFGGRLKGQYFGPGTRLTVT.

The chain is built from TRBV5-1 and TRBJ2-7; TRBD2 aligns across 11 bases. V gave up 6 bases and J gave up 6 bases; unmatched junction bases: 11. The germline V gene has CDR1 SGHRS and CDR2 YFSETQ. The CDR3 has 15 residues. CDR3 in DNA: TGCGCCAGCAATGCGGGGCCTAGCGGGAGGATCGAGCAGTACTTC. It yields the protein CASNAGPSGRIEQYF.

This clonotype was found many times. The chain is built from TRBV20-1 and TRBJ2-7, with a tentative D call TRBD1 (5 bases). Trimming shortened V by 7 bases and J by 3 bases, and 10 bases separated the two germline ends. Looked up from germline, CDR1 is DFQATT and CDR2 is SNEGSKA (reference sequence). The CDR3 is 11 amino acids. The CDR3 spells CSVGRVYEQYF. For the CDR3, the DNA is TGCAGTGTGGGCAGGGTCTACGAGCAGTACTTC.

This clonotype showed up many times. V usage is TRBV18 and J usage is TRBJ1-2, with 9 bases that match TRBD1. The CDR3 is 16 amino acids. The germline V gene encodes CDR1 KGHSH and CDR2 LQKENI. The V gene end was trimmed by 8 bases and the J gene end by 0 bases; junction bases not matched to a gene: 10. The CDR3 region is CASRAGTGSTNYGYTF. The CDR3 nucleotides read TGTGCCAGCCGAGCCGGGACAGGGAGTACTAACTATGGCTACACCTTC.

V usage is TRBV28 and J usage is TRBJ2-5; D uncertain. Germline CDR1 reads MDHEN; CDR2 reads SYDVKM. The V end lost 6 bases, the J end lost 2 bases, and 4 bases lay between the germline ends. There are 11 residues in the CDR3. In nucleotides, the CDR3 is TGTGCCAGCAGGAGTCAAGAGACCCAGTACTTC. Its translation: CASRSQETQYF.